This T cell receptor beta chain was sequenced during a study of T cell changes during pregnancy in multiple sclerosis. This clone appeared once. After removal of 1 base from V and 7 bases from J, the junction contained 9 bases not matched to a gene. This CDR3 has 15 amino acids. Per the germline V gene, CDR1 is GTSNPN and CDR2 is SVGIG (reference sequence). Repertoires were generated with immunoSEQ multiplex PCR, while TCRdb's copy carries only in-frame clones and drops some. This sample carries about 40,000 clones, approximately 92% of them seen once, and the ten largest clones take 0.43%. The chain has TRBV30 and TRBJ1-4; the match to TRBD1 covers 7 bases. The clonotype comes from a female donor with multiple sclerosis, enrolled in a pregnancy study. Sample: CD4+ T cells from peripheral blood mononuclear cells, taken in the third trimester of pregnancy. The CDR3 sequence is CAWSEQGSLVEKLFF. DNA of the CDR3: TGTGCCTGGAGTGAACAGGGGTCTTTAGTTGAAAAACTGTTTTTT.